This TCR beta chain was recovered during a study of blood T cell repertoires in COVID-19. The overall study: Samples representing acute and convalescent COVID-19 were sourced from the United States, Italy and Spain.

In assigning cohorts, the study relied on participant-reported clinical history. The protocol was immunoSEQ multiplex PCR, while the TCRdb copy is restricted to in-frame clones and leaves out a portion. The repertoire holds hundreds of thousands of clones, with about 88% as singletons. This clone was found once. The germline V gene encodes CDR1 MGHDK and CDR2 SYGVNS. Trimming removed 5 bases at V and 5 bases at J, with 15 bases between. The CDR3 loop spans 15 amino acids. The sequence came from a woman in her twenties or thirties who had recovered from COVID-19. The specimen was PBMCs or T cells enriched from blood (not recorded which). This chain connects TRBV25-1 to TRBJ2-2, with a tentative D call TRBD2 (5 bases). CDR3 amino acids: CASSPPPGWTGELFF. The DNA for the CDR3 is TGTGCCAGCAGTCCGCCTCCGGGGTGGACCGGGGAGCTGTTTTTT.